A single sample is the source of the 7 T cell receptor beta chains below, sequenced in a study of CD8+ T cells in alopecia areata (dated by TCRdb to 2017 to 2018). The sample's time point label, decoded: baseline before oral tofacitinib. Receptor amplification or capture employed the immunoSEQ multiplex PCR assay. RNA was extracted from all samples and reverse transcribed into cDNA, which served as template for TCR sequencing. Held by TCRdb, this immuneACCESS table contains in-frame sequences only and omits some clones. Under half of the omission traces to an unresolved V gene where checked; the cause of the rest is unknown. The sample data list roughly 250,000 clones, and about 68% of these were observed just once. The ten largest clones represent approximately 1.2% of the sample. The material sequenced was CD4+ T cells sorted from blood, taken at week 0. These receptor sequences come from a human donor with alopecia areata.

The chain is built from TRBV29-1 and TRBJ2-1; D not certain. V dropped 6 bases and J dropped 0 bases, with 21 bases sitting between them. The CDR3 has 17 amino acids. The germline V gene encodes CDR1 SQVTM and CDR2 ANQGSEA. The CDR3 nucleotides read TGCAGCGTAATTCGAACATGGGGTCCTAGCTCCTACAATGAGCAGTTCTTC. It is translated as CSVIRTWGPSSYNEQFF.

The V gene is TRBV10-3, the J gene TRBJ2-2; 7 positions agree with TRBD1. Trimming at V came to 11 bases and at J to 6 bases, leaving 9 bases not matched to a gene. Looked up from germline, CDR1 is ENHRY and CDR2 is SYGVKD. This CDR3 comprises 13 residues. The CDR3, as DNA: TGTGCCCCCGGGCAGGGGGTCGCCGGGGAGCTGTTTTTT. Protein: CAPGQGVAGELFF.

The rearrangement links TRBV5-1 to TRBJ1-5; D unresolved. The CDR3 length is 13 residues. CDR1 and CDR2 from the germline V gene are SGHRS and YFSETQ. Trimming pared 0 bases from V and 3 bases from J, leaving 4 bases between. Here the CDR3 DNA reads TGCGCCAGCAGCTTGGTTCCCAATCAGCCCCAGCATTTT. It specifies CASSLVPNQPQHF.

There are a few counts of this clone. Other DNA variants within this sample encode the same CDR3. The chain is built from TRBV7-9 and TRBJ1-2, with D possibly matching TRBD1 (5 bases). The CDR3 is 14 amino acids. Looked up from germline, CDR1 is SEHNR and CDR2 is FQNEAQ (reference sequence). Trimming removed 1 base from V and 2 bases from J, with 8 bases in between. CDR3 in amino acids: CASSLVGVNYGYTF. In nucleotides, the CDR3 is TGTGCCAGCAGCTTAGTAGGGGTCAACTATGGCTACACCTTC.

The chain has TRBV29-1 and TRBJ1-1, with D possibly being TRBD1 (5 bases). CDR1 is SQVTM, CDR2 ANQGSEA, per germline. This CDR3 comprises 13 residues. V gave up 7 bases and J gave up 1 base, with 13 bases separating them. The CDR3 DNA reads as TGCAGCGCCCGGGACGGAAAGAACACTGAAGCTTTCTTT. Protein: CSARDGKNTEAFF.

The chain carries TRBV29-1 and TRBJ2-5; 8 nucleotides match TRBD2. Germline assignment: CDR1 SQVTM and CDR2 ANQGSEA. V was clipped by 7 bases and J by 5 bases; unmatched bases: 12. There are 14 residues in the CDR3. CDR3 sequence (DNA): TGCAGCGCACCTTCGGCGATAGCGGGGGAGACCCAGTACTTC. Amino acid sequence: CSAPSAIAGETQYF.

The CDR3 loop is CASSEPGQGAGSPLHF. The CDR3 DNA reads TGTGCCAGCAGTGAGCCCGGACAGGGGGCCGGTTCACCCCTCCACTTT. J is TRBJ1-6 and V is TRBV25-1, with 11 bases aligning to TRBD1. Losses at the gene ends were 3 bases for V and 9 bases for J; bases not matched to a gene: 7. CDR1 and CDR2 (germline): MGHDK, SYGVNS. This CDR3 has 16 amino acids.